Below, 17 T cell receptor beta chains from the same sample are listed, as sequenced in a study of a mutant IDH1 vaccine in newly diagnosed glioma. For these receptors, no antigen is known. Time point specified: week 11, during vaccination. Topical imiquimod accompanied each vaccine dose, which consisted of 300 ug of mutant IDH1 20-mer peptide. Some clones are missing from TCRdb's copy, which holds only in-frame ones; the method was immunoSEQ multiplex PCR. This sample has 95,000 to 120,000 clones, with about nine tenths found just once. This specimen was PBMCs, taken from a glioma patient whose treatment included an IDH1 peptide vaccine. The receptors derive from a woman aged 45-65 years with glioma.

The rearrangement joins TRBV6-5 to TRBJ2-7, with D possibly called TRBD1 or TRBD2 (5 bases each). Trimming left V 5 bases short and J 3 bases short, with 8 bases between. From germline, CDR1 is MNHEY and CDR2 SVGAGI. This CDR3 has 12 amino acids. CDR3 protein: CASSRGGYEQYF. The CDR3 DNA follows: TGTGCCAGCAGTCGGGGCGGCTACGAGCAGTACTTC.

This CDR3 reads CASSLGSGPSSYNEQFF. The CDR3 region has the DNA TGCGCCAGCAGCCTCGGTAGCGGGCCGAGCTCCTACAATGAGCAGTTCTTC. The V gene is TRBV5-1, the J gene TRBJ2-1, with 7 bases identical to TRBD2. J gave up 0 bases and V 4 bases, and 10 bases lay outside the gene matches. In germline, CDR1 is SGHRS, CDR2 YFSETQ. This CDR3 region has 17 residues.

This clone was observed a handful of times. The CDR3 loop is CASSSFRDRDQLFF. The CDR3 nucleotides read TGTGCCAGCAGCTCGTTCCGGGACAGGGACCAACTGTTTTTT. V is TRBV7-9 and J is TRBJ1-4, with 9 bases fitting TRBD1. There are 14 residues in the CDR3. After removal of 4 bases from V and 12 bases from J, the junction contained 9 bases not matched to a gene. Germline CDR1 SEHNR, CDR2 FQNEAQ (reference sequence).

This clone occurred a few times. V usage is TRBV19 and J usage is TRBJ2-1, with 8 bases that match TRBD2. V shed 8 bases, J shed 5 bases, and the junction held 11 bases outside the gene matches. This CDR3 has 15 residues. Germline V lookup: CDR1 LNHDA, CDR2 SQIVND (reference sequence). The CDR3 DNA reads TGTGCCAGTTCGACAGCGGGAGCCAATAACAATGAGCAGTTCTTC. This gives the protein CASSTAGANNNEQFF.

The CDR3 spells CASSIPTRRDEKLFF. The CDR3 nucleotides are TGTGCCAGTAGTATCCCTACGAGACGGGATGAAAAACTGTTTTTT. This chain links TRBV19 with TRBJ1-4; D gene ambiguous. With 3 bases removed from V and 6 bases from J, the gap between germline ends came to 14 bases. The CDR3 is 15 residues long. Germline lookup yields CDR1 LNHDA and CDR2 SQIVND (reference sequence).

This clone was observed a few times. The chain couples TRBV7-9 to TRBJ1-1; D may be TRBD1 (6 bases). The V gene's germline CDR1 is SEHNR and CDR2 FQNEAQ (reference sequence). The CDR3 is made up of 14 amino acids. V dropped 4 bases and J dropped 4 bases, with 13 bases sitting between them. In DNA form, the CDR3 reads TGTGCCAGCAGCTCACAGGGCCGTGGCACTGAAGCTTTCTTT. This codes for CASSSQGRGTEAFF.

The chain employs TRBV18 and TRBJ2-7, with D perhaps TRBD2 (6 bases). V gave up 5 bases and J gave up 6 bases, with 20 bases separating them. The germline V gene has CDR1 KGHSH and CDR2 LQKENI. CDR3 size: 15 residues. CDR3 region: CASSTTGGRDSEQYF. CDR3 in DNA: TGTGCCAGCTCAACTACAGGAGGCCGGGACTCCGAGCAGTACTTC.

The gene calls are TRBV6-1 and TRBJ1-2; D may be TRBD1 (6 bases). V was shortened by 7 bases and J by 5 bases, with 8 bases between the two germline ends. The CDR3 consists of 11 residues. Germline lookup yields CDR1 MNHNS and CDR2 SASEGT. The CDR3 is CASKQGYGYTF. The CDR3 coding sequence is TGTGCCAGCAAACAGGGTTATGGCTACACCTTC.

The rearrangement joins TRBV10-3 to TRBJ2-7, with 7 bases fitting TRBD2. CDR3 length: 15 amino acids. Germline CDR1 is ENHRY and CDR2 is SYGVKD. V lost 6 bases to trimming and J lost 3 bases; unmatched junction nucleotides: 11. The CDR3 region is CAISTQGLSHYEQYF. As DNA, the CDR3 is TGTGCCATCAGCACCCAGGGACTAAGCCACTACGAGCAGTACTTC.

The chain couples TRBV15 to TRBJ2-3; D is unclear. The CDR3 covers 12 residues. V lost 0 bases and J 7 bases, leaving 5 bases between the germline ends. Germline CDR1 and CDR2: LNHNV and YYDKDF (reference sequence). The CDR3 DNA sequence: TGTGCCACCAGCAGAGATGTCTATACGCAGTATTTT. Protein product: CATSRDVYTQYF.

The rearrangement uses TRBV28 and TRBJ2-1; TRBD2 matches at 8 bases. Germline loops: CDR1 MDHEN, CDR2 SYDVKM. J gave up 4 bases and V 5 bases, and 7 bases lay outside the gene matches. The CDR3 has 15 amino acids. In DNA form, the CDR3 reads TGTGCCAGCAGTACCCGGGGGGGAGGGTACAATGAGCAGTTCTTC. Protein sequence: CASSTRGGGYNEQFF.

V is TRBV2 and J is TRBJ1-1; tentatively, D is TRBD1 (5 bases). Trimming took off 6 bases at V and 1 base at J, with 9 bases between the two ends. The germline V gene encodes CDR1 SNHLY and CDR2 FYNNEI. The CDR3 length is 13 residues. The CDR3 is CASRLQGNTEAFF. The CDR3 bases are TGTGCCAGCAGGTTGCAGGGGAACACTGAAGCTTTCTTT.

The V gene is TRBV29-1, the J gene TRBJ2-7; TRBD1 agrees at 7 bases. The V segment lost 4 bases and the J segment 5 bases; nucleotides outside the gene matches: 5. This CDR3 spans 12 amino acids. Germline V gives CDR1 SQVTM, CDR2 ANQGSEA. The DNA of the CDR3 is TGCAGCGTTGCGGACAGGCCCGACGAGCAGTACTTC. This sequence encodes CSVADRPDEQYF.

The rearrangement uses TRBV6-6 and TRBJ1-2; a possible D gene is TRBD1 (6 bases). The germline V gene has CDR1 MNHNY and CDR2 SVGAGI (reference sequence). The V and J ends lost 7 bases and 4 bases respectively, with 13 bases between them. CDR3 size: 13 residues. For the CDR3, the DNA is TGTGCCAGCACCGCCGACAGGCTCTATGGCTACACCTTC. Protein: CASTADRLYGYTF.

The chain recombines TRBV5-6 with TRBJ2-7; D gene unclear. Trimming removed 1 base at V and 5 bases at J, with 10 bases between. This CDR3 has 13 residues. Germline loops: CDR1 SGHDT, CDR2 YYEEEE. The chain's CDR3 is CASSLSSADEQYF. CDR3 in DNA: TGTGCCAGCAGCTTGTCAAGTGCAGACGAGCAGTACTTC.

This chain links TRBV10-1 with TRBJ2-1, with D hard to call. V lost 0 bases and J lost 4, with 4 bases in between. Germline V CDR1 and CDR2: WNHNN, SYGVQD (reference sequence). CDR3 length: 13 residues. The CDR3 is CASSESGYNEQFF. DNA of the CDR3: TGCGCCAGCAGTGAGTCCGGATACAATGAGCAGTTCTTC.

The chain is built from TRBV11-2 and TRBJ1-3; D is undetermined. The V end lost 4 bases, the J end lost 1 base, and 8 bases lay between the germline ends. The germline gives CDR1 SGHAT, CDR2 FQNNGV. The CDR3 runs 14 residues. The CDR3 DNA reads TGTGCCAGCAGCTCAATGGGGTCTGGAAACACCATATATTTT. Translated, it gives CASSSMGSGNTIYF.